This T cell receptor (beta chain) was obtained from a study of T cells in Graves' hyperthyroidism and ophthalmopathy. This clonotype has more than one count but fewer than ten. Its target is unknown. Study observations and caveats: Blood also contained most expanded thyroid clonotypes above 0.001.

Criteria for exclusion of patients were uncontrolled infection, other autoimmune disease, pregnancy or lactation. The study based diagnoses on clinical symptoms, serum thyroxine and TRAb, thyroid ultrasound and orbital computed tomography. Fresh peripheral blood, 9.5 to 10 ml of it, supplied the PBMCs. Germline CDR1 and CDR2: SQVTM and ANQGSEA. Trimming shortened V by 7 bases and J by 4 bases, and 10 bases separated the two germline ends. This CDR3 is 12 amino acids long. It was RNA transcripts that yielded the amplified TCR beta CDR3 regions. HTBI primers were employed in a first-round RT-PCR of the TCR CDR3. Each CDR3 protein gets one entry after TCRdb re-called the multiplex PCR reads with MiXCR. This repertoire shows hundreds of thousands of distinct CDR3 sequences, 12% to 15% found once; its top ten account for roughly 10%.

V is TRBV29-1 and J is TRBJ2-2; the D is unclear. Sequencing used blood. The source is a young woman with Graves' hyperthyroidism. The CDR3 loop reads CSGQIPTGELFF. The DNA for the CDR3 is TGCAGCGGGCAGATTCCCACCGGGGAGCTGTTTTTT.